These 24 T cell receptor beta chains came from one sample sequenced in a study of T cells after posttransplantation cyclophosphamide. The data were produced by immunoSEQ multiplex PCR, yet TCRdb's version contains in-frame clones alone and is incomplete. This sample comprises more than 35,000 clones, none seen once only. Input material: PBMCs. The origin of the receptors is a man aged 50-60 years in good health, CMV-negative, and a related stem cell transplant donor.

This clone was picked up many times. The V gene is TRBV6-6, the J gene TRBJ2-3, with a possible D match to TRBD2 (5 bases). CDR3 length: 13 amino acids. Germline-derived CDR1 and CDR2 are MNHNY and SVGAGI (reference sequence). Trimming pared 4 bases from V and 8 bases from J, leaving 13 bases between. DNA of the CDR3: TGTGCCAGCAGTTTGGAGGAGGATGCTACGCAGTATTTT. This sequence encodes CASSLEEDATQYF.

This chain joins TRBV19 and TRBJ2-5; D possibly corresponds to TRBD1 (8 bases). The CDR3 sequence is 13 residues long. The germline CDR1 and CDR2 sequences are LNHDA and SQIVND (reference sequence). The ends were cut back, 7 bases at V and 11 bases at J, with 20 bases in the middle. CDR3 protein: CASKTTGGGEQYF. CDR3 DNA: TGTGCCAGTAAAACTACAGGGGGGGGAGAGCAGTACTTC. The variable domain in full, completed from reference TRBV19 and TRBJ2-5, reads DGGITQSPKYLFRKEGQNVTLSCEQNLNHDAMYWYRQDPGQGLRLIYYSQIVNDFQKGDIAEGYSVSREKKESFPLTVTSAQKNPTAFYLCASKTTGGGEQYFGPGTRLLVL.

This clone was observed at least ten times. V gene TRBV14 combines with J gene TRBJ1-1; 7 bases align to TRBD1. The CDR3 is 13 residues long. V was clipped by 4 bases and J by 5 bases; unmatched bases: 4. CDR1 and CDR2 (germline): SGHDN, FVKESK. CDR3 sequence: CASSPPDRTEAFF. The CDR3 nucleotides read TGTGCCAGCAGCCCACCGGACAGGACTGAAGCTTTCTTT.

This clone was counted ten times or more. The chain employs TRBV5-5 and TRBJ2-1; 9 bases agree with TRBD2. With V trimmed by 5 bases and J by 4 bases, 10 bases remained unmatched. Germline CDR1 SGHKS, CDR2 YYEKEE (reference sequence). This CDR3 is built from 16 residues. In DNA, the CDR3 is TGTGCCAGCAGGTTAGGAGGAGCGGGGGGATACAATGAGCAGTTCTTC. Its protein product is CASRLGGAGGYNEQFF.

The table lists this clone with a few counts. The chain has TRBV30 and TRBJ2-5; possible D gene TRBD1, 5 bases. With the DNA end fitting TRBJ2-7 better, the J assignment may be wrong. The CDR3 extends over 14 amino acids. Per germline, CDR1 GTSNPN and CDR2 SVGIG (reference sequence). The CDR3 sequence: CAWSDGDRVYEQYF. CDR3 nucleotides: TGTGCCTGGAGTGATGGAGACAGAGTCTACGAGCAGTACTTC.

This clone came up many times. This sequence joins TRBV5-1 and TRBJ2-2; D is perhaps TRBD1 (6 bases). V lost 1 base and J 5 bases, leaving 15 bases between the germline ends. The germline gives CDR1 SGHRS, CDR2 YFSETQ. This CDR3 contains 16 residues. CDR3 coding DNA: TGCGCCAGCAGCTTGTTAGGAACAGGGCGGACCGGGGAGCTGTTTTTT. Protein sequence: CASSLLGTGRTGELFF. The full variable domain, its missing parts supplied by reference TRBV5-1 and TRBJ2-2, is KAGVTQTPRYLIKTRGQQVTLSCSPISGHRSVSWYQQTPGQGLQFLFEYFSETQRNKGNFPGRFSGRQFSNSRSEMNVSTLELGDSALYLCASSLLGTGRTGELFFGEGSRLTVL.

Many counts were recorded for this clone. The V and J genes are TRBV7-6 and TRBJ1-5; no clear D. The CDR3 runs to 14 residues. V lost 1 base and J 4 bases, leaving 8 bases between the germline ends. Germline CDR1 is SGHVS and CDR2 is FNYEAQ. CDR3 loop: CASSLGLSNQPQHF. CDR3 DNA sequence: TGTGCCAGCAGCTTAGGTCTGTCGAATCAGCCCCAGCATTTT.

Many counts were recorded for this clone. This chain joins TRBV7-6 and TRBJ1-2; D call uncertain. V lost 1 base and J lost 6, with 12 bases in between. In germline, CDR1 is SGHVS, CDR2 FNYEAQ. The CDR3 has 14 amino acids. CDR3 loop: CASSLERGGNGYTF. For the CDR3, the DNA is TGTGCCAGCAGCTTAGAACGGGGAGGGAATGGCTACACCTTC.

This clone was found many times. V gene TRBV28 combines with J gene TRBJ2-7; 13 bases match TRBD2. The CDR3 covers 14 residues. Germline-derived CDR1 and CDR2 are MDHEN and SYDVKM. J gave up 2 bases and V 6 bases, and 1 base lay outside the gene matches. The CDR3 DNA reads as TGTGCCAGCAGAGGACTAGCGGGGGCCTACGAGCAGTACTTC. It codes for CASRGLAGAYEQYF.

This clone occurred a few times. The gene calls are TRBV7-2 and TRBJ2-7, with TRBD2 matching 9 bases. CDR3 length: 18 residues. CDR1 SGHTA and CDR2 FQGNSA come from the germline V gene. The V gene end was trimmed by 2 bases and the J gene end by 2 bases; junction bases not matched to a gene: 13. The CDR3 nucleotides read TGTGCCAGCAGCTTAACGACTAGCGGCTCAGGGTTTCCCTACGAGCAGTACTTC. Protein product: CASSLTTSGSGFPYEQYF.

This CDR3 is CASSQAPQGNADTQYF. The CDR3 DNA is TGTGCCAGCAGCCAGGCCCCACAGGGGAACGCAGATACGCAGTATTTT. The chain recombines TRBV7-3 with TRBJ2-3; 7 nucleotides match TRBD1. V dropped 5 bases and J dropped 4; count of bases not matched to a gene: 12. The CDR3 contains 16 residues. CDR1 is SGHTA and CDR2 is FQGTGA in the germline V gene.

This clone was seen many times. The chain uses TRBV7-8 and TRBJ1-1; D call uncertain. CDR1 is SGHVS and CDR2 is FQNEAQ in the germline V gene. The length of the CDR3 is 15 residues. The V gene lost 5 bases and the J gene lost 1 base, with 14 bases spanning the gap. The CDR3 spells CASSPRISRNTEAFF. The CDR3 DNA follows: TGTGCCAGCAGCCCGAGGATAAGCAGGAACACTGAAGCTTTCTTT.

This clone was seen at least ten times. V is TRBV5-8 and J is TRBJ2-3; the D gene is possibly TRBD2 (6 bases). This CDR3 is 15 amino acids long. Looked up from germline, CDR1 is SGHTS and CDR2 is YDEGEE. V lost 1 base and J lost 6, with 15 bases in between. The CDR3 sequence: CASSLQYGRSDTQYF. The CDR3 nucleotides are TGTGCCAGCAGCTTGCAATACGGGAGATCTGATACGCAGTATTTT.

This clone was detected ten times or more. The CDR3 coding sequence is TGTGCCAGCAGCGACAGGAACCAGGGAGATACGCAGTATTTT. Translation: CASSDRNQGDTQYF. The rearrangement links TRBV9 to TRBJ2-3, with a possible D match to TRBD1 (5 bases). CDR1 and CDR2 (germline): SGDLS, YYNGEE. The V end lost 3 bases, the J end lost 5 bases, and 13 bases lay between the germline ends. The CDR3 loop spans 14 amino acids. The full variable domain, in which reference TRBV9 and TRBJ2-3 provide the parts outside the CDR3, is DSGVTQTPKHLITATGQRVTLRCSPRSGDLSVYWYQQSLDQGLQFLIQYYNGEERAKGNILERFSAQQFPDLHSELNLSSLELGDSALYFCASSDRNQGDTQYFGPGTRLTVL.

This clone came up many times. This sequence joins TRBV11-3 and TRBJ1-1; D gene unclear. The germline V and J ends were trimmed by 1 base and 5 bases, with 8 bases remaining between them. The length of the CDR3 is 13 residues. Germline CDR1 SGHNT, CDR2 YENEEA. CDR3 nucleotides: TGTGCCAGCAGCTTAGGCAGGCTTACTGAAGCTTTCTTT. Translating gives CASSLGRLTEAFF.

There are many counts of this clone. The chain uses TRBV7-9 and TRBJ2-7; 7 bases are shared with TRBD1. Germline V gene lookup returns CDR1 SEHNR and CDR2 FQNEAQ (reference sequence). CDR3 length: 13 amino acids. V was clipped by 5 bases and J by 3 bases; unmatched bases: 4. This chain's CDR3 is CASSLQGDYEQYF. The CDR3 DNA reads TGTGCCAGCAGCCTCCAGGGGGACTACGAGCAGTACTTC.

This clone was seen at least ten times. CDR3 region: CASSPPLRFGGAKNIQYF. CDR3 coding DNA: TGTGCCAGCAGCCCCCCTCTCCGGTTCGGGGGAGCCAAAAACATTCAGTACTTC. This chain uses TRBV7-8 with TRBJ2-4; maybe TRBD2 (6 bases). Trimming took 5 bases from V and 0 from J, leaving 20 bases between them. The germline CDR1 and CDR2 sequences are SGHVS and FQNEAQ. The CDR3 runs 18 residues.

This clone was recorded at least ten times. CDR3 residues: CATTGGATGELFF. The CDR3 bases are TGTGCCACGACAGGGGGCGCAACCGGGGAGCTGTTTTTT. The chain is built from TRBV21-1 and TRBJ2-2; TRBD1, the table's D call, lacks a check against the DNA. TRBV21-1 corresponds to a pseudogene. The CDR3 is 13 residues long.

This clone has at least ten counts. The chain carries TRBV4-1 and TRBJ1-5, with 8 positions matching TRBD1. The CDR3 spans 14 residues. Unmatched junction bases numbered 6, after V lost 6 bases and J lost 5 bases. Germline V lookup: CDR1 MGHRA, CDR2 YSYEKL. The CDR3 loop is CASRRTGSDQPQHF. The CDR3 DNA is TGCGCCAGCAGGCGGACAGGGTCGGATCAGCCCCAGCATTTT.

This clone was seen many times. V and J are TRBV6-6 and TRBJ2-4; 10 bases map to TRBD2. The CDR3 runs to 15 residues. The trim removed 3 bases at V and 4 bases at J, leaving 3 bases unmatched. CDR1 MNHNY and CDR2 SVGAGI come from the germline V gene (reference sequence). CDR3 region: CASSYWTSGKNIQYF. As DNA, the CDR3 is TGTGCCAGCAGTTATTGGACTAGCGGAAAAAACATTCAGTACTTC.

This clone was detected many times. The chain couples TRBV5-3 to TRBJ1-1; D perhaps matches TRBD1 (5 bases). TRBV5-3 is an ORF, with its function uncertain. CDR3 length: 13 residues. V lost 4 bases and J 2 bases, leaving 9 bases between the germline ends. CDR3 nucleotide sequence: TGTGCCAGAAGCCGCGACAGTAACACTGAAGCTTTCTTT. Its translation is CARSRDSNTEAFF.

This clone was found many times. The chain links TRBV5-8 to TRBJ1-2; possibly TRBD1 for D (6 bases). CDR1 and CDR2 (germline): SGHTS, YDEGEE. V gave up 5 bases and J gave up 8 bases, with 10 bases separating them. The CDR3 runs to 11 residues. Here the CDR3 reads CASRTGFGYTF. The CDR3 DNA follows: TGTGCCAGCAGAACAGGGTTCGGCTACACCTTC.

This clone was observed at least ten times. V and J are TRBV27 and TRBJ1-1; 7 positions agree with TRBD1. V lost 6 bases, J lost 2 bases, and 6 bases stayed unmatched. The CDR3 length is 14 residues. The germline V gene has CDR1 MNHEY and CDR2 SMNVEV (reference sequence). Written as DNA, the CDR3 is TGTGCCAGCAGACCAGACAGGGCCAACACTGAAGCTTTCTTT. Translation gives CASRPDRANTEAFF.

There are many counts of this clone. The genes are TRBV27 and TRBJ2-7; 7 bases map to TRBD1. Germline CDR1 is MNHEY and CDR2 is SMNVEV (reference sequence). The junction had 3 bases not matched to a gene; V was cut back by 5 bases and J by 5 bases. CDR3 length: 12 residues. CDR3 protein: CASSPTGHEQYF. The CDR3 bases are TGTGCCAGCAGTCCGACAGGGCACGAGCAGTACTTC.